The 15 T cell receptor beta chains in this list originate from one sample, sequenced in a study of cytomegalovirus exposure and HLA in healthy donors. The PCR made use of 60 Vbeta and 13 Jbeta primers. Sequencing was performed with immunoSEQ multiplex PCR; in TCRdb, only in-frame clones are kept and a portion is missing. The table includes roughly 160,000 clones, about 80% detected once. Specimen: PBMCs. All receptors come from a man in his forties in good health and CMV-seronegative.

J is TRBJ2-3 and V is TRBV15; no definite D call. This CDR3 spans 12 amino acids. Germline V CDR1 and CDR2: LNHNV, YYDKDF (reference sequence). V lost 0 bases and J lost 6, with 4 bases in between. CDR3 bases: TGTGCCACCAGCAGAGATATGGATACGCAGTATTTT. This encodes CATSRDMDTQYF.

V gene TRBV27 combines with J gene TRBJ2-1; 11 bases fit TRBD2. Per germline, CDR1 MNHEY and CDR2 SMNVEV (reference sequence). J was trimmed by 7 bases and V by 3 bases; bases with no gene match: 14. CDR3 length: 18 amino acids. CDR3 protein: CASSFLVAGGPGVNEQFF. CDR3 coding DNA: TGTGCCAGCAGTTTTTTAGTAGCGGGAGGGCCTGGGGTAAATGAGCAGTTCTTC.

The chain recombines TRBV7-2 with TRBJ1-5; TRBD1 matches at 7 bases. Germline CDR1 is SGHTA and CDR2 is FQGNSA. The CDR3 runs to 14 residues. The trim removed 5 bases at V and 7 bases at J, leaving 8 bases unmatched. CDR3: CASSTRQGSQPQHF. The CDR3 nucleotides are TGTGCCAGCAGCACCCGACAGGGCTCCCAGCCCCAGCATTTT.

V and J are TRBV14 and TRBJ2-7, with 8 bases matching TRBD1. The CDR3 runs to 15 residues. The germline V gene encodes CDR1 SGHDN and CDR2 FVKESK. With 0 bases clipped from V and 7 bases from J, the junction kept 8 bases outside the gene matches. The CDR3 sequence: CASSQEGQGAREQYF. CDR3 bases: TGTGCCAGCAGCCAAGAAGGCCAGGGGGCGAGGGAGCAGTACTTC.

The V and J genes are TRBV14 and TRBJ2-5; 10 bases align to TRBD2. The J call may be faulty, since TRBJ2-7 better matches the DNA end. CDR3 size: 14 residues. The germline gives CDR1 SGHDN, CDR2 FVKESK. CDR3 residues: CASSLTSGMPEQYF. The CDR3 coding sequence is TGTGCCAGCAGCCTCACTAGCGGGATGCCCGAGCAGTACTTC.

The gene calls are TRBV19 and TRBJ1-1; 7 bases are a match to TRBD1. The CDR3 consists of 12 residues. Per the germline V gene, CDR1 is LNHDA and CDR2 is SQIVND (reference sequence). The V gene end was trimmed by 6 bases and the J gene end by 5 bases; junction bases not matched to a gene: 3. CDR3 protein: CASRAGGTEAFF. CDR3 in DNA: TGTGCCAGTAGGGCAGGGGGAACTGAAGCTTTCTTT.

J is TRBJ2-5 and V is TRBV6-1; TRBD1 might be the D (5 bases). The CDR3 totals 14 residues. V was pared by 1 base and J by 2 bases, with 8 bases between. From germline, CDR1 is MNHNS and CDR2 SASEGT. CDR3 amino acids: CASSEGTYQETQYF. DNA of the CDR3: TGTGCCAGCAGTGAAGGGACATATCAAGAGACCCAGTACTTC.

The V gene is TRBV27, the J gene TRBJ2-7; no clear D. CDR1 MNHEY and CDR2 SMNVEV come from the germline V gene (reference sequence). V was pared by 6 bases and J by 0 bases, with 9 bases between. The CDR3 runs 13 residues. CDR3 region: CASRRTASYEQYF. The DNA for the CDR3 is TGTGCCAGCAGAAGAACAGCCTCCTACGAGCAGTACTTC.

The gene calls are TRBV5-6 and TRBJ2-7; TRBD1 matches at 9 bases. CDR1 is SGHDT, CDR2 YYEEEE, per germline. The CDR3 spans 14 residues. Trimming cost V 2 bases and J 5 bases; bases outside gene matches: 5. The CDR3 sequence is CASSFGQGTHEQYF. DNA for the CDR3: TGTGCCAGCAGCTTCGGACAGGGGACCCACGAGCAGTACTTC.

The CDR3 nucleotides read TGTGCCAGCAGTGAACGGGACACTCCTAATCAGCCCCAGCATTTT. Translating gives CASSERDTPNQPQHF. The rearrangement joins TRBV2 to TRBJ1-5, with D possibly TRBD1 on 6 matching bases. Per germline, CDR1 SNHLY and CDR2 FYNNEI. Trimming removed 2 bases from V and 4 bases from J, with 12 bases in between. The CDR3 is 15 amino acids.

The rearrangement links TRBV5-1 to TRBJ2-5; no reliable D call. Germline assignment: CDR1 SGHRS and CDR2 YFSETQ. This CDR3 spans 14 amino acids. V was trimmed by 0 bases and J by 4 bases, leaving 10 bases between them. In nucleotides, the CDR3 is TGCGCCAGCAGCTTGGGTCTCCCTTCAGAGACCCAGTACTTC. It encodes CASSLGLPSETQYF.

This clone was observed a few times. This chain links TRBV11-3 with TRBJ2-3; possibly TRBD2 for D (5 bases). This CDR3 comprises 13 residues. Germline V gene data show CDR1 as SGHNT and CDR2 as YENEEA. Trimming removed 5 bases from V and 7 bases from J, with 13 bases in between. For the CDR3, the DNA is TGTGCCAGCAGCCCCCATCGGGGAAATACGCAGTATTTT. Amino acid sequence: CASSPHRGNTQYF.

This clone was seen only once. This chain connects TRBV4-1 to TRBJ1-2; D not resolved. This CDR3 has 14 amino acids. Germline V gene sequence: CDR1 MGHRA, CDR2 YSYEKL. The V end was cut by 0 bases, the J end by 0 bases, with 5 bases between. The CDR3 DNA sequence: TGCGCCAGCAGCCAAGACGGGGCTAACTATGGCTACACCTTC. This translates into CASSQDGANYGYTF.

V gene TRBV14 combines with J gene TRBJ2-5, with D perhaps matching TRBD1 (5 bases). The length of the CDR3 is 13 residues. Germline values: CDR1 SGHDN, CDR2 FVKESK. The ends were cut back, 2 bases at V and 7 bases at J, with 11 bases in the middle. The CDR3 loop is CASSQKGRGTQYF. CDR3 nucleotide sequence: TGTGCCAGCAGCCAAAAGGGGCGCGGGACCCAGTACTTC. Looking up the rest from reference TRBV14 and TRBJ2-5 gives the full variable domain: EAGVTQFPSHSVIEKGQTVTLRCDPISGHDNLYWYRRVMGKEIKFLLHFVKESKQDESGMPNNRFLAERTGGTYSTLKVQPAELEDSGVYFCASSQKGRGTQYFGPGTRLLVL.

The chain has TRBV27 and TRBJ1-5; 11 bases are a match to TRBD1. V gave up 5 bases and J gave up 5 bases; unmatched junction bases: 5. The V gene's germline CDR1 is MNHEY and CDR2 SMNVEV (reference sequence). The CDR3 sequence is 15 residues long. The CDR3 loop is CASSVGQGADQPQHF. In DNA, the CDR3 is TGTGCCAGCAGTGTCGGACAGGGGGCTGATCAGCCCCAGCATTTT.